Listed below are T cell receptor beta chains from one sample, sequenced in a study of blood T cell repertoires in COVID-19. Profiling relied on immunoSEQ multiplex PCR, and the TCRdb table lists in-frame clones only, not all of them. The sample shows about 190,000 clones, roughly 89% of them seen only once. Material: peripheral blood. The receptors originated from a woman aged 70 to 79 with COVID-19, enrolled during active disease. CDR3s include the opening cysteine and the closing phenylalanine or tryptophan. A D gene is named only where the DNA matches it firmly. Rows give clone size only sometimes, using once, few, many, or a class for an expanded clone.

J gene: TRBJ2-7; D gene: TRBD2; V gene: TRBV5-4; clone size: -; CDR3 length: 14; CDR3 protein: CASSLDAGDYEQYF; CDR3 DNA: TGTGCCAGCAGCTTGGATGCGGGGGACTACGAGCAGTACTTC
J gene: TRBJ2-7; D gene: -; V gene: TRBV15; clone size: -; CDR3 length: 15; CDR3 protein: CATSRDWAARYEQYF; CDR3 DNA: TGTGCCACCAGCAGAGATTGGGCAGCTCGCTACGAGCAGTACTTC
J gene: TRBJ2-7; D gene: TRBD2; V gene: TRBV29-1; clone size: -; CDR3 length: 18; CDR3 protein: CSVEVMGVSTSGSGEQYF; CDR3 DNA: TGCAGCGTTGAAGTCATGGGGGTTAGCACTAGCGGGAGTGGCGAGCAGTACTTC
J gene: TRBJ1-3; D gene: -; V gene: TRBV7-3; clone size: -; CDR3 length: 14; CDR3 protein: CASKLRTAGNTIYF; CDR3 DNA: TGTGCCAGCAAGTTAAGGACAGCCGGAAACACCATATATTTT
J gene: TRBJ2-7; D gene: TRBD1; V gene: TRBV18; clone size: -; CDR3 length: 15; CDR3 protein: CASSPPGQGGHEQYF; CDR3 DNA: TGTGCCAGCTCACCACCGGGACAGGGAGGCCACGAGCAGTACTTC
J gene: TRBJ1-2; D gene: TRBD1; V gene: TRBV28; clone size: -; CDR3 length: 15; CDR3 protein: CASSFWGQGVGSYTF; CDR3 DNA: TGTGCCAGCAGTTTTTGGGGACAGGGGGTCGGATCCTACACCTTC
J gene: TRBJ2-2; D gene: -; V gene: TRBV5-1; clone size: -; CDR3 length: 16; CDR3 protein: CASSPTGDTNTGELFF; CDR3 DNA: TGCGCCAGCAGCCCTACCGGGGATACGAACACCGGGGAGCTGTTTTTT
J gene: TRBJ1-2; D gene: -; V gene: TRBV3-1/TRBV3-2; clone size: -; CDR3 length: 14; CDR3 protein: CASSPRHGRYGYTF; CDR3 DNA: TGTGCCAGCAGCCCGAGACACGGCCGTTATGGCTACACCTTC
J gene: TRBJ2-2; D gene: -; V gene: TRBV19; clone size: once; CDR3 length: 13; CDR3 protein: CASSGLGGGELFF; CDR3 DNA: TGTGCCAGTAGTGGCCTAGGTGGCGGGGAGCTGTTTTTT
J gene: TRBJ1-5; D gene: -; V gene: TRBV15; clone size: -; CDR3 length: 14; CDR3 protein: CATSRRQGNQPQHF; CDR3 DNA: TGTGCCACCAGCAGAAGACAGGGCAATCAGCCCCAGCATTTT
J gene: TRBJ1-4; D gene: -; V gene: TRBV24-1; clone size: -; CDR3 length: 14; CDR3 protein: CATSVFRGEEKLFF; CDR3 DNA: TGTGCCACCAGTGTGTTCAGGGGTGAAGAAAAACTGTTTTTT
J gene: TRBJ1-2; D gene: -; V gene: TRBV11-3; clone size: -; CDR3 length: 10; CDR3 protein: CARSFPGYTF; CDR3 DNA: TGTGCCAGATCCTTCCCTGGCTACACCTTC
J gene: TRBJ1-6; D gene: TRBD1; V gene: TRBV9; clone size: -; CDR3 length: 18; CDR3 protein: CASSGTPGGGQGRSPLHF; CDR3 DNA: TGTGCCAGCAGCGGAACCCCTGGGGGGGGACAGGGCCGATCACCCCTCCACTTT
J gene: TRBJ2-2; D gene: -; V gene: TRBV29-1; clone size: -; CDR3 length: 14; CDR3 protein: CSVEVGGSTGELFF; CDR3 DNA: TGCAGCGTTGAAGTGGGTGGGAGCACCGGGGAGCTGTTTTTT
J gene: TRBJ1-1; D gene: -; V gene: TRBV6-6; clone size: -; CDR3 length: 12; CDR3 protein: CASRTRVRSAFF; CDR3 DNA: TGTGCCAGCAGAACGAGGGTAAGATCAGCTTTCTTT
J gene: TRBJ1-1; D gene: -; V gene: TRBV30; clone size: -; CDR3 length: 13; CDR3 protein: CASLQGRGTEAFF; CDR3 DNA: TGTGCCTCCCTACAGGGTAGAGGGACTGAAGCTTTCTTT
J gene: TRBJ2-1; D gene: TRBD1; V gene: TRBV24-1; clone size: -; CDR3 length: 16; CDR3 protein: CATSDLGTGPRNEQFF; CDR3 DNA: TGTGCCACCAGTGATTTGGGGACAGGGCCCCGAAATGAGCAGTTCTTC
J gene: TRBJ2-7; D gene: TRBD1; V gene: TRBV29-1; clone size: once; CDR3 length: 12; CDR3 protein: CSVGGGYYEQYF; CDR3 DNA: TGCAGCGTTGGAGGGGGCTACTACGAGCAGTACTTC
J gene: TRBJ1-1; D gene: TRBD1; V gene: TRBV5-1; clone size: -; CDR3 length: 14; CDR3 protein: CASSLARGDSEAFF; CDR3 DNA: TGCGCCAGCAGCTTGGCCAGGGGGGACAGTGAAGCTTTCTTT
J gene: TRBJ1-5; D gene: -; V gene: TRBV28; clone size: -; CDR3 length: 12; CDR3 protein: CASSFLLQPQHF; CDR3 DNA: TGTGCCAGCAGTTTCCTCCTTCAGCCCCAGCATTTT
J gene: TRBJ2-1; D gene: -; V gene: TRBV20-1; clone size: once; CDR3 length: 12; CDR3 protein: CSASKRYNEQFF; CDR3 DNA: TGCAGTGCTAGTAAGCGGTACAATGAGCAGTTCTTC
J gene: TRBJ1-3; D gene: -; V gene: TRBV9; clone size: -; CDR3 length: 14; CDR3 protein: CASSVKALPDTIYF; CDR3 DNA: TGTGCCAGCAGCGTAAAAGCACTCCCGGACACCATATATTTT
J gene: TRBJ1-3; D gene: -; V gene: TRBV4-1; clone size: -; CDR3 length: 18; CDR3 protein: CASSQYPSQGFAGNTIYF; CDR3 DNA: TGCGCCAGCAGCCAATACCCGTCCCAGGGGTTCGCTGGAAACACCATATATTTT
J gene: TRBJ2-5; D gene: TRBD2; V gene: TRBV6-2/TRBV6-3; clone size: -; CDR3 length: 18; CDR3 protein: CASSYQGLAGGPGETQYF; CDR3 DNA: TGTGCCAGCAGTTACCAAGGACTAGCGGGAGGGCCGGGAGAGACCCAGTACTTC
J gene: TRBJ1-4; D gene: TRBD1; V gene: TRBV6-1; clone size: once; CDR3 length: 17; CDR3 protein: CASSEMTGTGWTEKLFF; CDR3 DNA: TGTGCCAGCAGTGAAATGACGGGGACAGGGTGGACTGAAAAACTGTTTTTT
J gene: TRBJ1-2; D gene: TRBD1; V gene: TRBV6-6; clone size: -; CDR3 length: 15; CDR3 protein: CASTDGGQGQYGYTF; CDR3 DNA: TGTGCCAGCACCGACGGGGGACAGGGGCAATATGGCTACACCTTC